A single sample gave rise to the 9 T cell receptor beta chains below, sequenced in a study of control samples from healthy donors and cancer patients. Sequenced by immunoSEQ multiplex PCR; TCRdb stores in-frame clones only, minus some. Of some 22,000 clones in the sample, around 80% were seen once. The sequenced sample was PBMCs. Source of these receptors: a man aged 60 to 69 with colorectal cancer.

Remarks on this clone: This sample includes further DNA sequences coding for the same CDR3. The chain employs TRBV3-1 (or the pseudogene TRBV3-2) and TRBJ2-5; the D gene is possibly TRBD1 (6 bases). V was shortened by 1 base and J by 5 bases, with 17 bases between the two germline ends. CDR1 is LGHDT, CDR2 YNNKEL, per germline (reference sequence). This CDR3 has 16 residues. The CDR3 reads CASSQGTAAGGETQYF. CDR3 DNA: TGTGCCAGCAGCCAAGGGACAGCGGCGGGTGGGGAGACCCAGTACTTC.

This rearrangement joins TRBV29-1 to TRBJ1-2; D is unclear. With 2 bases removed from V and 4 bases from J, the gap between germline ends came to 8 bases. The CDR3 loop spans 12 amino acids. Germline V gene lookup returns CDR1 SQVTM and CDR2 ANQGSEA. The CDR3 region is CSVERAGYGYTF. The DNA of the CDR3 is TGCAGCGTTGAAAGGGCAGGCTATGGCTACACCTTC.

This clone was counted a few times. J is TRBJ1-1 and V is TRBV19, with 8 bases aligning to TRBD1. Germline CDR1 and CDR2: LNHDA and SQIVND (reference sequence). The CDR3 totals 14 residues. Trimming removed 6 bases from V and 1 base from J; junction bases left unmatched: 4. CDR3 sequence reads: CASRSDRGNTEAFF. The CDR3 DNA sequence: TGTGCCAGTAGAAGCGACAGGGGGAACACTGAAGCTTTCTTT.

The chain carries TRBV10-3 and TRBJ2-7; D perhaps matches TRBD1 (6 bases). This CDR3 has 15 amino acids. The V end was cut by 2 bases, the J end by 1 base, with 12 bases between. The germline gives CDR1 ENHRY, CDR2 SYGVKD. CDR3 in amino acids: CAISERQVLSYEQYF. Written as DNA, the CDR3 is TGTGCCATCAGTGAGAGACAGGTCCTTTCCTACGAGCAGTACTTC.

This chain uses TRBV6-2 or TRBV6-3 with TRBJ2-7; the D gene is possibly TRBD2 (6 bases). The CDR3 runs 12 residues. V lost 4 bases and J 7 bases, leaving 11 bases between the germline ends. Per germline, CDR1 MNHEY and CDR2 SVGEGT. DNA of the CDR3: TGTGCCAGCAGTTCAACTAGCTGGGAGCAGTACGTC. This encodes CASSSTSWEQYV.

The V call is TRBV5-1, the J call TRBJ1-3, with TRBD1 as a possible D gene (6 bases). The ends were cut back, 0 bases at V and 2 bases at J, with 12 bases in the middle. The CDR3 consists of 16 residues. Looked up from germline, CDR1 is SGHRS and CDR2 is YFSETQ. CDR3 bases: TGCGCCAGCAGCTTGGCCGGACAGAGTCCTGGAAACACCATATATTTT. Translation gives CASSLAGQSPGNTIYF.

This clone has just a few counts. The CDR3 sequence is CASSPEETSGFSSSYEQYF. CDR3 DNA: TGTGCCAGCAGCCCCGAGGAGACTAGCGGTTTTTCCAGCTCCTACGAGCAGTACTTC. The gene calls are TRBV4-2 and TRBJ2-7; 9 nucleotides agree with TRBD2. There are 19 residues in the CDR3. Germline trimming cut 4 bases from V and 0 bases from J; bases unmatched to any gene: 16. The germline V gene encodes CDR1 LGHNA and CDR2 YNFKEQ.

The chain has TRBV9 and TRBJ2-3, with D perhaps assigned TRBD1 or TRBD2 (5 bases each). V was clipped by 5 bases and J by 2 bases, with 12 bases between them. Looked up from germline, CDR1 is SGDLS and CDR2 is YYNGEE. The CDR3 has 14 residues. Written as DNA, the CDR3 is TGTGCCAGCAGAGCCGGGACCAACACAGATACGCAGTATTTT. This codes for CASRAGTNTDTQYF.

In this sample, this clone turned up once. J is TRBJ1-2 and V is TRBV5-8; 8 bases map to TRBD1. Germline V gives CDR1 SGHTS, CDR2 YDEGEE. The V segment lost 4 bases and the J segment 1 base; nucleotides outside the gene matches: 3. CDR3 size: 14 residues. This CDR3 reads CASSTRGLNYGYTF. Written as DNA, the CDR3 is TGTGCCAGCAGCACCAGGGGGCTTAACTATGGCTACACCTTC.